These 32 T cell receptor beta chains were sequenced from one sample in a study of T cell responses to AZD1222 COVID-19 vaccine. The method was immunoSEQ multiplex PCR; TCRdb's version includes in-frame clones alone and lacks a portion of them. Of some 120,000 clones detected, less than 90% appear once; the ten largest clones hold under 35%. The sample was peripheral blood, taken on day 0 of AZD1222 vaccination. These receptors were obtained from an adult in good health.

The V and J genes are TRBV6-5 and TRBJ2-3; D is perhaps TRBD1 or TRBD2 (6 bases each). Trimming pared 5 bases from V and 6 bases from J, leaving 18 bases between. There are 15 residues in the CDR3. The germline CDR1 and CDR2 sequences are MNHEY and SVGAGI. In nucleotides, the CDR3 is TGTGCCAGCAGTCCGGGTAGGAGGGGGGTCGATACGCAGTATTTT. It specifies CASSPGRRGVDTQYF.

The chain employs TRBV30 and TRBJ2-2; possibly TRBD2 for D (6 bases). The V gene's germline CDR1 is GTSNPN and CDR2 SVGIG (reference sequence). V was shortened by 2 bases and J by 6 bases, with 10 bases between the two germline ends. The CDR3 loop spans 13 amino acids. CDR3 sequence: CAWSQSSAGELFF. CDR3 bases: TGTGCCTGGAGTCAATCTAGCGCCGGGGAGCTGTTTTTT. Using reference TRBV30 and TRBJ2-2 for the parts outside the CDR3, the full variable domain is SQTIHQWPATLVQPVGSPLSLECTVEGTSNPNLYWYRQAAGRGLQLLFYSVGIGQISSEVPQNLSASRPQDRQFILSSKKLLLSDSGFYLCAWSQSSAGELFFGEGSRLTVL.

The chain links TRBV9 to TRBJ1-4; TRBD1 matches at 9 bases. J was trimmed by 5 bases and V by 0 bases; bases with no gene match: 2. Germline V gene sequence: CDR1 SGDLS, CDR2 YYNGEE. The CDR3 runs to 15 residues. CDR3 loop: CASSVAGTGNEKLFF. The CDR3 DNA sequence: TGTGCCAGCAGCGTAGCCGGGACAGGGAATGAAAAACTGTTTTTT.

The chain is built from TRBV10-3 and TRBJ2-1, with D tentatively TRBD1 or TRBD2 (5 bases each). The V gene lost 0 bases and the J gene lost 11 bases, with 8 bases spanning the gap. This CDR3 is built from 12 residues. Germline assignment: CDR1 ENHRY and CDR2 SYGVKD. The CDR3 is CAISESGAKQFF. Written as DNA, the CDR3 is TGTGCCATCAGTGAGTCCGGGGCAAAGCAGTTCTTC.

The chain combines TRBV6-5 with TRBJ2-3, with a tentative D call TRBD2 (6 bases). CDR3 length: 14 amino acids. The V and J ends lost 4 bases and 4 bases respectively, with 12 bases between them. CDR1 and CDR2 from the germline V gene are MNHEY and SVGAGI. The DNA of the CDR3 is TGTGCCAGCAGTTCCTCGGGGGTCCCAGATACGCAGTATTTT. Translation: CASSSSGVPDTQYF.

The chain uses TRBV6-6 and TRBJ1-1, with D hard to call. This CDR3 comprises 11 residues. Germline loops: CDR1 MNHNY, CDR2 SVGAGI (reference sequence). V was shortened by 5 bases and J by 6 bases, with 7 bases between the two germline ends. CDR3 in amino acids: CASSVGSEAFF. Written as DNA, the CDR3 is TGTGCCAGCAGTGTCGGATCTGAAGCTTTCTTT.

The CDR3 loop is CASSLGLAAETQYF. CDR3 DNA: TGTGCCAGCAGCTTGGGACTAGCGGCCGAGACCCAGTACTTC. The genes are TRBV5-5 and TRBJ2-5; TRBD2 matches 9 bases. The length of the CDR3 is 14 residues. Per the germline V gene, CDR1 is SGHKS and CDR2 is YYEKEE (reference sequence). Germline trimming cut 0 bases from V and 5 bases from J; bases unmatched to any gene: 2.

The chain recombines TRBV3-1 (or the pseudogene TRBV3-2) with TRBJ2-3, with 8 positions matching TRBD2. V shed 4 bases, J shed 1 base, and the junction held 1 base outside the gene matches. The germline gives CDR1 LGHDT, CDR2 YNNKEL (reference sequence). The CDR3 totals 14 residues. Written as DNA, the CDR3 is TGTGCCAGCAGCCGTAGCGGGGGCACAGATACGCAGTATTTT. This gives the protein CASSRSGGTDTQYF.

This chain uses TRBV4-2 with TRBJ2-3, with TRBD2 matching over 12 bases. The CDR3 loop spans 18 amino acids. V shed 1 base and J 4 bases; nucleotides not matched to a gene: 9. The germline V gene has CDR1 LGHNA and CDR2 YNFKEQ. In nucleotides, the CDR3 is TGTGCCAGCAGCCAAGCCCAAGCTAGCGGGAGGGGTGCAGATACGCAGTATTTT. Translation gives CASSQAQASGRGADTQYF.

This chain uses TRBV5-1 with TRBJ1-1; D possibly corresponds to TRBD1 (6 bases). Germline CDR1 and CDR2: SGHRS and YFSETQ. Trimming left V 0 bases short and J 7 bases short, with 7 bases between. The CDR3 sequence is 12 residues long. CDR3 amino acids: CASSLADSEAFF. For the CDR3, the DNA is TGCGCCAGCAGCTTGGCGGACAGTGAAGCTTTCTTT.

The J gene is TRBJ2-1, the V gene TRBV7-9; 11 nucleotides align to TRBD2. The germline gives CDR1 SEHNR, CDR2 FQNEAQ (reference sequence). The CDR3 totals 15 residues. The V and J ends lost 5 bases and 12 bases, in that order; junction bases with no gene match: 12. The CDR3 DNA reads TGTGCCAGCAGCCGAGAGGTAGCGGGAGGGCTGGGGCAGTTCTTC. This codes for CASSREVAGGLGQFF.

The chain uses TRBV5-1 and TRBJ2-1; TRBD1 aligns across 7 bases. V trimming: 5 bases; J trimming: 2 bases; junction bases outside the gene matches: 4. The CDR3 loop spans 14 amino acids. Per germline, CDR1 SGHRS and CDR2 YFSETQ. The CDR3 DNA follows: TGCGCCAGCAGTCAAGACAGGGCCTACAATGAGCAGTTCTTC. This codes for CASSQDRAYNEQFF.

The V and J genes are TRBV12-3 or TRBV12-4 and TRBJ2-3; no reliable D call. The CDR3 has 13 amino acids. V gave up 6 bases and J gave up 0 bases, with 7 bases separating them. In nucleotides, the CDR3 is TGTGCCAGCAGACCTACTAGCACAGATACGCAGTATTTT. It encodes CASRPTSTDTQYF.

This rearrangement joins TRBV11-2 to TRBJ2-7; TRBD1 matches 8 bases. Losses at the gene ends were 4 bases for V and 5 bases for J; bases not matched to a gene: 10. The CDR3 has 15 residues. Looked up from germline, CDR1 is SGHAT and CDR2 is FQNNGV. CDR3 sequence reads: CASSSRTGKADEQYF. The CDR3 bases are TGTGCCAGCAGCTCCAGGACAGGGAAAGCCGACGAGCAGTACTTC.

The CDR3 nucleotides are TGTGCCAGCTCAAGGGGACAGTCCAATCAGCCCCAGCATTTT. This codes for CASSRGQSNQPQHF. This chain uses TRBV18 with TRBJ1-5; 7 nucleotides line up with TRBD1. Germline CDR1 reads KGHSH; CDR2 reads LQKENI. V lost 5 bases, J lost 3 bases, and 4 bases stayed unmatched. CDR3 length: 14 amino acids.

The CDR3: CASSPGLAGGPAFTDTQYF. The CDR3 DNA sequence: TGTGCCAGCAGCCCGGGACTAGCGGGGGGGCCGGCTTTCACAGATACGCAGTATTTT. The chain uses TRBV11-3 and TRBJ2-3, with 16 bases matching TRBD2. Germline V CDR1 and CDR2: SGHNT, YENEEA. The length of the CDR3 is 19 residues. Germline trimming cut 5 bases from V and 2 bases from J; bases unmatched to any gene: 10.

The CDR3 reads CASSLSSNNEQFF. The CDR3 region has the DNA TGTGCCAGCAGCTTATCCAGCAACAATGAGCAGTTCTTC. The V and J genes are TRBV7-3 and TRBJ2-1, with D uncertain. The CDR3 contains 13 residues. V lost 2 bases and J 5 bases, leaving 7 bases between the germline ends. Germline V gives CDR1 SGHTA, CDR2 FQGTGA. Variable domain in full (rest from reference TRBV7-3 and TRBJ2-1): GAGVSQTPSNKVTEKGKYVELRCDPISGHTALYWYRQSLGQGPEFLIYFQGTGAADDSGLPNDRFFAVRPEGSVSTLKIQRTERGDSAVYLCASSLSSNNEQFFGPGTRLTVL.

This rearrangement joins TRBV21-1 to TRBJ1-5. TRBV21-1 is labeled a pseudogene. CDR3 length: 16 amino acids. CDR3 nucleotides: TGTGCCAGCAGCAAAGTCGGGGGATCGGGAGATCAGCCCCAGCATTTT. This sequence encodes CASSKVGGSGDQPQHF.

This rearrangement joins TRBV6-4 to TRBJ2-3; TRBD2 is a possible D gene (5 bases). V was pared by 5 bases and J by 2 bases, with 14 bases between. Germline lookup yields CDR1 MRHNA and CDR2 SNTAGT. The CDR3 covers 15 residues. In nucleotides, the CDR3 is TGTGCCAGCAGTCAGGACTCCCGGAACACAGATACGCAGTATTTT. Its translation is CASSQDSRNTDTQYF.

The chain links TRBV9 to TRBJ1-3; 8 nucleotides match TRBD1. The CDR3 is made up of 15 amino acids. Germline CDR1 is SGDLS and CDR2 is YYNGEE. J lost 4 bases, V lost 1 base, and 4 bases had no gene match. CDR3 protein: CASSVLDRGGNTIYF. DNA of the CDR3: TGTGCCAGCAGCGTACTCGACAGGGGAGGAAACACCATATATTTT. Based on the CDR3 plus reference TRBV9 and TRBJ1-3, the full variable domain is DSGVTQTPKHLITATGQRVTLRCSPRSGDLSVYWYQQSLDQGLQFLIQYYNGEERAKGNILERFSAQQFPDLHSELNLSSLELGDSALYFCASSVLDRGGNTIYFGEGSWLTVV.

The gene calls are TRBV7-2 and TRBJ2-7; the match to TRBD1 covers 7 bases. V was clipped by 2 bases and J by 3 bases; unmatched bases: 4. Germline CDR1 SGHTA, CDR2 FQGNSA. The CDR3 totals 14 residues. The CDR3 sequence: CASSLIGTDYEQYF. Here the CDR3 DNA reads TGTGCCAGCAGCTTAATCGGGACAGACTACGAGCAGTACTTC.

The rearrangement joins TRBV3-1 (or the pseudogene TRBV3-2) to TRBJ1-1, with D maybe TRBD1 (6 bases). V lost 6 bases and J lost 5, with 16 bases in between. The V gene's germline CDR1 is LGHDT and CDR2 YNNKEL (reference sequence). This CDR3 region has 14 residues. CDR3 sequence: CASRLQGPRTEAFF. CDR3 in DNA: TGTGCCAGCAGGCTACAGGGCCCAAGAACTGAAGCTTTCTTT.

The chain couples TRBV29-1 to TRBJ1-4; D unclear. The CDR3 has 13 amino acids. Germline V gene data show CDR1 as SQVTM and CDR2 as ANQGSEA. V shed 7 bases and J shed 11 bases, with 20 bases lying between them. The CDR3 DNA sequence: TGCAGCGGCCGAGGCGGCGGGGAGGAGAAACTGTTTTTT. It encodes CSGRGGGEEKLFF.

This clone was found a few times. The chain joins TRBV7-8 to TRBJ1-2; D is unclear. Per germline, CDR1 SGHVS and CDR2 FQNEAQ. The V end lost 2 bases, the J end lost 6 bases, and 10 bases lay between the germline ends. The CDR3 is made up of 13 amino acids. CDR3 in DNA: TGTGCCAGCAGCTTAAACGGGGAAGATGGCTACACCTTC. Its translation is CASSLNGEDGYTF.

V gene TRBV6-5 combines with J gene TRBJ1-1, with 8 nucleotides matching TRBD1. This CDR3 contains 16 residues. The V gene end was trimmed by 0 bases and the J gene end by 5 bases; junction bases not matched to a gene: 8. Germline V gene lookup returns CDR1 MNHEY and CDR2 SVGAGI. The CDR3 bases are TGTGCCAGCAGTTACTCTTTTGCCAGGGGGCGAACTGAAGCTTTCTTT. Translating it yields CASSYSFARGRTEAFF.

This chain uses TRBV9 with TRBJ1-3; D is unresolved. From germline, CDR1 is SGDLS and CDR2 YYNGEE. Between the trimmed V and J ends, which lost 3 bases and 0 bases, there was a span of 4 bases. The CDR3 extends over 13 amino acids. The CDR3 bases are TGTGCCAGCAGCGCCGCCTCTGGAAACACCATATATTTT. Encoded protein: CASSAASGNTIYF.

This clone was seen only once. CDR3 protein: CASSPRDRGPNTEAFF. In nucleotides, the CDR3 is TGTGCCAGCAGCCCCAGGGACAGGGGCCCGAACACTGAAGCTTTCTTT. The V gene is TRBV9, the J gene TRBJ1-1; TRBD1 matches 10 bases. The V gene end was trimmed by 4 bases and the J gene end by 1 base; junction bases not matched to a gene: 7. From germline, CDR1 is SGDLS and CDR2 YYNGEE. CDR3 length equals 16 residues.

The chain recombines TRBV18 with TRBJ1-5, with D possibly matching TRBD1 (6 bases). Germline V gives CDR1 KGHSH, CDR2 LQKENI. This CDR3 contains 14 residues. Trimming cost V 1 base and J 5 bases, with 9 bases left between them. CDR3 sequence reads: CASSPQRGDQPQHF. DNA for the CDR3: TGTGCCAGCTCACCACAGAGGGGGGATCAGCCCCAGCATTTT.

This chain joins TRBV7-2 and TRBJ2-1; a weak D match, TRBD2 (6 bases). Germline CDR1 and CDR2: SGHTA and FQGNSA. Deletions cut 5 bases from V and 6 bases from J, with 17 bases between. The CDR3 is 15 amino acids. The CDR3 DNA sequence: TGTGCCAGCAGCCCAGCACGGGAGAGGGGCAATGAGCAGTTCTTC. It codes for CASSPARERGNEQFF.

The J gene is TRBJ1-2, the V gene TRBV7-9; TRBD1 might be the D (5 bases). The V and J ends lost 5 bases and 4 bases respectively, with 14 bases between them. The CDR3 runs 14 residues. Germline V lookup: CDR1 SEHNR, CDR2 FQNEAQ (reference sequence). CDR3 loop: CASSPGAGRYGYTF. The CDR3 DNA follows: TGTGCCAGCAGCCCTGGGGCAGGGCGCTATGGCTACACCTTC. Based on the CDR3 plus reference TRBV7-9 and TRBJ1-2, the full variable domain is DTGVSQNPRHKITKRGQNVTFRCDPISEHNRLYWYRQTLGQGPEFLTYFQNEAQLEKSRLLSDRFSAERPKGSFSTLEIQRTEQGDSAMYLCASSPGAGRYGYTFGSGTRLTVV.

V is TRBV21-1 and J is TRBJ1-5; the D call in the table, TRBD1, was not verified against the DNA. TRBV21-1 is tagged as a pseudogene. This CDR3 comprises 12 residues. The CDR3 region has the DNA TGTGCCAGCAGCACTTCAGTGGAGCCCCAGCATTTT. Translated: CASSTSVEPQHF.

Relative to its sample, this clone is medium-sized. The chain is built from TRBV25-1 and TRBJ2-1; no clear D. V lost 5 bases and J lost 5, with 10 bases in between. There are 13 residues in the CDR3. Germline CDR1 and CDR2: MGHDK and SYGVNS. CDR3 nucleotide sequence: TGTGCCAGCAGTAGAGTATTGGACAATGAGCAGTTCTTC. This gives the protein CASSRVLDNEQFF.